The next 10 T cell receptor beta chains were all read from a single sample in a study of shared clonotypes between healthy human individuals. Assay used: immunoSEQ multiplex PCR; TCRdb lists only in-frame clones, some missing. The sample consists of about 980,000 clones, approximately 76% of them appearing once. Sequenced input: memory CD4+ T cells sorted from blood. Indicated subset: CD45RA-negative fraction. Receptors were obtained from a man aged 18 to 35 in good health.

V gene TRBV27 combines with J gene TRBJ1-6, with D maybe TRBD1 (6 bases). Germline V gene data show CDR1 as MNHEY and CDR2 as SMNVEV (reference sequence). The CDR3 consists of 18 residues. V dropped 5 bases and J dropped 0 bases, with 17 bases sitting between them. The CDR3 DNA follows: TGTGCCAGCAGTCTATTCGGACAGCAGAGCTCCTATAATTCACCCCTCCACTTT. Its translation: CASSLFGQQSSYNSPLHF.

This clone appeared once. The V gene is TRBV2, the J gene TRBJ1-1, with 7 nucleotides matching TRBD1. The CDR3 contains 13 residues. J lost 5 bases, V lost 6 bases, and 6 bases had no gene match. Germline CDR1 SNHLY, CDR2 FYNNEI. CDR3 loop: CASRQGRGTEAFF. CDR3 coding DNA: TGTGCCAGCAGACAGGGGAGGGGGACTGAAGCTTTCTTT.

This clone was seen more than once but under ten times. Other DNA sequences from this sample encode an identical CDR3 as well. The V gene is TRBV18, the J gene TRBJ1-1, with 7 bases lining up with TRBD1. The germline CDR1 and CDR2 sequences are KGHSH and LQKENI. Trimming at V came to 3 bases and at J to 3 bases, leaving 1 base not matched to a gene. The CDR3 is 13 amino acids. The CDR3 is CASSPGQDTEAFF. DNA for the CDR3: TGTGCCAGCTCACCTGGACAGGACACTGAAGCTTTCTTT. The full variable domain, in which reference TRBV18 and TRBJ1-1 provide the parts outside the CDR3, is NAGVMQNPRHLVRRRGQEARLRCSPMKGHSHVYWYRQLPEEGLKFMVYLQKENIIDESGMPKERFSAEFPKEGPSILRIQQVVRGDSAAYFCASSPGQDTEAFFGQGTRLTVV.

V is TRBV18 and J is TRBJ2-2; either TRBD1 or TRBD2 may fit D (5 bases each). The CDR3 runs to 16 residues. Trimming removed 2 bases at V and 6 bases at J, with 16 bases between. From germline, CDR1 is KGHSH and CDR2 LQKENI. CDR3 in DNA: TGTGCCAGCTCACCAGAGGCAGGGACGTTCCCCGGGGAGCTGTTTTTT. It translates to CASSPEAGTFPGELFF.

This clone was picked up many times. V is TRBV9 and J is TRBJ2-5, with a possible D match to TRBD2 (5 bases). Trimming took off 0 bases at V and 3 bases at J, with 9 bases between the two ends. Germline-derived CDR1 and CDR2 are SGDLS and YYNGEE. The CDR3 spans 14 residues. CDR3 nucleotides: TGTGCCAGCAGCGTAGGGGCTAGCAAAGAGACCCAGTACTTC. It encodes CASSVGASKETQYF.

The chain links TRBV10-3 to TRBJ2-1; no reliable D call. In germline, CDR1 is ENHRY, CDR2 SYGVKD. V was trimmed by 0 bases and J by 9 bases, leaving 6 bases between them. This CDR3 region has 12 residues. The CDR3 bases are TGTGCCATCAGTGAGTCTTTGGGTGAGCAGTTCTTC. Translation: CAISESLGEQFF.

This chain joins TRBV30 and TRBJ2-1, with D hard to call. Germline loops: CDR1 GTSNPN, CDR2 SVGIG (reference sequence). Deletions cut 4 bases from V and 8 bases from J, with 18 bases between. The CDR3 runs 14 residues. The CDR3 DNA reads as TGTGCCTGGACGATAGGTGGCGTTTTCGATGAGCAGTTCTTC. This codes for CAWTIGGVFDEQFF.

A single count supports this clone. The chain recombines TRBV27 with TRBJ1-1; D is undetermined. The CDR3 consists of 14 residues. V gave up 6 bases and J gave up 1 base, with 12 bases separating them. Germline CDR1 and CDR2: MNHEY and SMNVEV (reference sequence). The DNA of the CDR3 is TGTGCCAGCAGGAGTTTGGAATCGAACACTGAAGCTTTCTTT. Protein: CASRSLESNTEAFF.

V is TRBV10-3 and J is TRBJ2-1; D call uncertain. CDR1 is ENHRY, CDR2 SYGVKD, per germline. This CDR3 is built from 12 residues. Trimming pared 3 bases from V and 8 bases from J, leaving 8 bases between. Here the CDR3 reads CAISDDRDEQFF. In nucleotides, the CDR3 is TGTGCCATCAGTGATGACCGGGATGAGCAGTTCTTC.

This chain uses TRBV25-1 with TRBJ2-6; D is unclear. Germline V gene sequence: CDR1 MGHDK, CDR2 SYGVNS. The length of the CDR3 is 17 residues. Trimming shortened V by 1 base and J by 0 bases, and 10 bases separated the two germline ends. The CDR3 reads CASSESGVRSGANVLTF. CDR3 DNA: TGTGCCAGCAGTGAATCCGGCGTCCGCTCTGGGGCCAACGTCCTGACTTTC.